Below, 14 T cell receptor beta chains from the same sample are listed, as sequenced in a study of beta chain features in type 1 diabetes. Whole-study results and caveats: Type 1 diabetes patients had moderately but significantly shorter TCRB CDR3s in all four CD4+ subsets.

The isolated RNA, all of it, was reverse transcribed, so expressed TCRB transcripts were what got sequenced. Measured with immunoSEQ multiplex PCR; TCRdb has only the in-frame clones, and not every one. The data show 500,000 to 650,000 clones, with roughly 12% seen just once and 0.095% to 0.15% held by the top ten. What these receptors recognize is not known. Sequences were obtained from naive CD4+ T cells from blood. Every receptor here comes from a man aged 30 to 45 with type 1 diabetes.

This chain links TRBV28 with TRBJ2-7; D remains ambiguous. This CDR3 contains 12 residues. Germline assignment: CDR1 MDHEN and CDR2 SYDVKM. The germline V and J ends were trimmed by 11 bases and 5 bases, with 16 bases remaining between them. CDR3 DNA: TGTGCCTCCCGAGGAGTCCTCCACGAGCAGTACTTC. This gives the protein CASRGVLHEQYF.

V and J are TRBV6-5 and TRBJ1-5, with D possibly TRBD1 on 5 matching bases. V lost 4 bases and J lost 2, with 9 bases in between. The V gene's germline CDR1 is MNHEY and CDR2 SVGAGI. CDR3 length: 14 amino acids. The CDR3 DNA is TGTGCCAGCAGTTCCGAGACAGGCAATCAGCCCCAGCATTTT. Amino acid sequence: CASSSETGNQPQHF.

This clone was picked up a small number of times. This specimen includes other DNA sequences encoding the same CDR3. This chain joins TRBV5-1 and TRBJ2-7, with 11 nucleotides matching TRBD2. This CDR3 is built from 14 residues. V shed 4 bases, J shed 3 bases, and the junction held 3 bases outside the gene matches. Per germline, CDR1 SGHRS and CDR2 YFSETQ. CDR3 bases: TGCGCCAGCAGCCCCGGGACTAGCGGCTACGAGCAGTACTTC. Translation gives CASSPGTSGYEQYF.

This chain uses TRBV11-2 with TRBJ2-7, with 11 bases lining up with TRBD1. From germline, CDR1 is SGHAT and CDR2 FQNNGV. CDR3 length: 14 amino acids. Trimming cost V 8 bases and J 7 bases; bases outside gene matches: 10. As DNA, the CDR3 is TGTGCCAGCCGAAATGTGGACAGGGGGCTTGAGCAGTACTTC. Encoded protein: CASRNVDRGLEQYF.

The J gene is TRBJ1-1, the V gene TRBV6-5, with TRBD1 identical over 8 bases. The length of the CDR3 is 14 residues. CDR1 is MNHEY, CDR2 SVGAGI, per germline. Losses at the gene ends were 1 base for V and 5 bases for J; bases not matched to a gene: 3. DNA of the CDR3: TGTGCCAGCAGTTACTGGACAGGGAGGACTGAAGCTTTCTTT. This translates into CASSYWTGRTEAFF.

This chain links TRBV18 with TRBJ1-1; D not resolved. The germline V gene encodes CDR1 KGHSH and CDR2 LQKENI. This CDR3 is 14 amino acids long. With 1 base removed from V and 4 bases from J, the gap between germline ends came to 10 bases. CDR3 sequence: CASSPRVAGTEAFF. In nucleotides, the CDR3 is TGTGCCAGCTCACCACGTGTAGCGGGCACTGAAGCTTTCTTT.

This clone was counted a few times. CDR3 in DNA: TGTGCCAGCAGTGAATCCGGGCAGCACACCTTC. Its protein is CASSESGQHTF. The chain combines TRBV25-1 with TRBJ1-2; D unclear. This CDR3 region has 11 residues. CDR1 MGHDK and CDR2 SYGVNS come from the germline V gene. V was cut by 1 base and J by 12 bases, with 9 bases left in between.

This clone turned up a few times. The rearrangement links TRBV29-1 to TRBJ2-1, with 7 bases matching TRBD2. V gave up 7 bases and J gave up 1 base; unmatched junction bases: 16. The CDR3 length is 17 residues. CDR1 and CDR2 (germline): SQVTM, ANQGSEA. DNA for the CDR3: TGCAGCGCCCCCGGGGGAGGGGTATTTTTTTCCTACAATGAGCAGTTCTTC. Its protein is CSAPGGGVFFSYNEQFF.

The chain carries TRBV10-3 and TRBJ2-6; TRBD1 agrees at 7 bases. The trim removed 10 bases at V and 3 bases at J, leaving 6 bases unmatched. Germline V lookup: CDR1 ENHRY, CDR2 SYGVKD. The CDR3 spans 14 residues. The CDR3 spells CATRQGSGANVLTF. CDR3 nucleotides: TGTGCCACCAGACAGGGAAGTGGGGCCAACGTCCTGACTTTC.

CDR3 sequence reads: CASSSQGRRETQYF. DNA of the CDR3: TGTGCCAGCAGCTCTCAGGGGCGGCGAGAGACCCAGTACTTC. The chain carries TRBV7-9 and TRBJ2-5, with D maybe TRBD1 (6 bases). CDR3 length: 14 amino acids. Trimming shortened V by 4 bases and J by 4 bases, and 13 bases separated the two germline ends. Looked up from germline, CDR1 is SEHNR and CDR2 is FQNEAQ (reference sequence).

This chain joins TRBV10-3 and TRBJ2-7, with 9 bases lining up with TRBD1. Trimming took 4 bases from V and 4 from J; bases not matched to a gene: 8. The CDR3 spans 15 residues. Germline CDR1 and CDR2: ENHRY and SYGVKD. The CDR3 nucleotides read TGTGCCATCAGTGGACCGGGACAGGGCAATTACGAGCAGTACTTC. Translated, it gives CAISGPGQGNYEQYF.

CDR3 protein: CASSPRGLLAYNEQFF. In DNA form, the CDR3 reads TGTGCCAGCAGCCCCCGGGGGTTACTAGCCTACAATGAGCAGTTCTTC. The rearrangement joins TRBV7-6 to TRBJ2-1, with D perhaps TRBD2 (6 bases). The CDR3 loop spans 16 amino acids. Per germline, CDR1 SGHVS and CDR2 FNYEAQ. V gave up 5 bases and J gave up 2 bases, with 16 bases separating them. The variable domain in full, completed from reference TRBV7-6 and TRBJ2-1, reads GAGVSQSPRYKVTKRGQDVALRCDPISGHVSLYWYRQALGQGPEFLTYFNYEAQQDKSGLPNDRFSAERPEGSISTLTIQRTEQRDSAMYRCASSPRGLLAYNEQFFGPGTRLTVL.

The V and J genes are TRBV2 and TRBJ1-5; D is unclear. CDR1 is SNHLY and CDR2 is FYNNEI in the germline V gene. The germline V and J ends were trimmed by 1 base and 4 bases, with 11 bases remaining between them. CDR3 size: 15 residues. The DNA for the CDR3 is TGTGCCAGCAGTGAAGTAGCAGTAGGAAATCAGCCCCAGCATTTT. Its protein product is CASSEVAVGNQPQHF.

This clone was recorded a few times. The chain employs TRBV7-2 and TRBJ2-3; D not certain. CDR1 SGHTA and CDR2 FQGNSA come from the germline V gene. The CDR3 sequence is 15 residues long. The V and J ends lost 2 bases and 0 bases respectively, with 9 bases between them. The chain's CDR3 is CASSLSHESTDTQYF. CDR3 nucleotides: TGTGCCAGCAGCTTAAGCCACGAAAGCACAGATACGCAGTATTTT.